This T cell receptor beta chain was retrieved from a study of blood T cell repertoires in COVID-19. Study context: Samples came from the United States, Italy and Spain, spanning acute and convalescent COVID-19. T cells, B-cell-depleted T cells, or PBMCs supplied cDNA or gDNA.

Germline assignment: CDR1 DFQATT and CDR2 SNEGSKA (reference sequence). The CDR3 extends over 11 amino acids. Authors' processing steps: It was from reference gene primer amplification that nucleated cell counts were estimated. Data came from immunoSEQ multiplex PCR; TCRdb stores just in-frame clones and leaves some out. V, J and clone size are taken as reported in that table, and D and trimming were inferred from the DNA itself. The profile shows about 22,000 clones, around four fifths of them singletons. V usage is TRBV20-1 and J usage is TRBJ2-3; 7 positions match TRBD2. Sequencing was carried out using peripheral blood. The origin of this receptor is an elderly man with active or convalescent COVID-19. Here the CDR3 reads CRGGGPDTQYF. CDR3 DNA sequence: TGCAGAGGCGGGGGTCCCGATACGCAGTATTTT.